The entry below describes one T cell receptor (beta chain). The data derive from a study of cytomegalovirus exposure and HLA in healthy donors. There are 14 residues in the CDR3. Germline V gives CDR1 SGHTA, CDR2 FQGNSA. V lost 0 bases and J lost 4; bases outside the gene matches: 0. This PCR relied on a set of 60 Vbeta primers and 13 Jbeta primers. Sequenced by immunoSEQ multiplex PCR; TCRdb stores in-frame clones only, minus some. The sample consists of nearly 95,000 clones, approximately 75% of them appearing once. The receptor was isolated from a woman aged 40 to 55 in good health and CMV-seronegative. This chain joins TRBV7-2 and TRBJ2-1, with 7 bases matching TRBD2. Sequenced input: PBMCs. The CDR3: CASSLAGGYNEQFF. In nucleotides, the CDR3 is TGTGCCAGCAGCTTAGCGGGGGGGTACAATGAGCAGTTCTTC.